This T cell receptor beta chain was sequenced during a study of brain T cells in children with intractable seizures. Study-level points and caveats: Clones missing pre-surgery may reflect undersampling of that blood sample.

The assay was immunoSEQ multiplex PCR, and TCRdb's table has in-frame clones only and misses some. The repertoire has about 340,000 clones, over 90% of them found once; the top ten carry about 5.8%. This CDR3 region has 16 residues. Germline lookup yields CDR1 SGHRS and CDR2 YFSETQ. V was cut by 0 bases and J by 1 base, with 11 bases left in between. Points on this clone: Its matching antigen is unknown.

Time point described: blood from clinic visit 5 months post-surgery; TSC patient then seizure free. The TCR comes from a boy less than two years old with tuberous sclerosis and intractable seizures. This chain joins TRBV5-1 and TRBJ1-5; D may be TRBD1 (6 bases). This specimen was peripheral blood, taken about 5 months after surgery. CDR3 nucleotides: TGCGCCAGCAGCTTGGAGGGGGGAACAAGCAATCAGCCCCAGCATTTT. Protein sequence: CASSLEGGTSNQPQHF.